Listed below are T cell receptor beta chains from one sample, sequenced in a study of Graves' ophthalmopathy and Graves' hyperthyroidism. TCRdb reprocessed the multiplex PCR reads via MiXCR and lists one record per CDR3 protein. Here the sample spans approximately 380,000 distinct CDR3 sequences, 20% to 25% being singletons. The sequencing input was peripheral blood. These TCRs come from a woman aged 18-29 years with stable Graves' hyperthyroidism. CDR3s include the opening cysteine and the closing phenylalanine or tryptophan. Fields, in order: V gene, J gene, clone size, CDR3 protein. Expanded clones get a size class; other rows say once, few or many, or leave the size out.

TRBV30,TRBJ1-1,few,CAWTPGQSEAFF
TRBV19,TRBJ1-5,many,CASRAGSLRHF
TRBV7-8,TRBJ1-2,.,CASSVGAGYGYTF
TRBV6-1,TRBJ1-5,many,CASNAQTGRRQPQHF
TRBV30,TRBJ2-5,few,CAWSAGASGLQETQYF
TRBV20-1,TRBJ1-5,many,CSATRTGGGQPQHF
TRBV12-3/TRBV12-4,TRBJ1-2,.,CASRDLGVNYTF
TRBV25-1,TRBJ2-7,many,CASSEYPIRGSSYEQYF
TRBV6-5,TRBJ1-1,many,CASSRAMGQGLNTEAFF
TRBV4-2,TRBJ1-2,many,CASSQGGRERGYTF
TRBV2,TRBJ2-5,many,CASTLTRGGRQETQYF
TRBV12-3/TRBV12-4,TRBJ1-1,.,CASSYTGMAFF
TRBV29-1,TRBJ1-3,many,CSVDFLDGNTIYF
TRBV12-3/TRBV12-4,TRBJ2-7,many,CASSQTSGRAYERYF
TRBV20-1,TRBJ2-7,.,CSATTTDTYEQYF
TRBV19,TRBJ1-1,few,CASSSVWAENTEAFF
TRBV7-8,TRBJ2-5,many,CASSLGRRDLETQYF
TRBV28,TRBJ2-7,.,CASSARGESYEQYF
TRBV28,TRBJ1-2,.,CASSLAGPIYGYTF
TRBV5-1,TRBJ1-1,.,CASSLASGRRNTEAFF
TRBV7-9,TRBJ1-1,.,CASSLYTPGDTEAFF
TRBV3-1,TRBJ1-5,many,CASSQSSGLSNQPQHF
TRBV6-5,TRBJ1-2,many,CASSYSDRLTYGYTF
TRBV28,TRBJ1-3,few,CASSGSAGNTIYF
TRBV5-1,TRBJ2-2,few,CASSLVQTTLGTGELFF
TRBV25-1,TRBJ1-1,many,CASSGLKEAFF
TRBV28,TRBJ2-7,many,CASSLFPGQGGYEQYF
TRBV18,TRBJ2-7,few,CASSRGASRSSYEQYF
TRBV27,TRBJ1-1,many,CASSSGSGAKTEAFF
TRBV6-1,TRBJ2-7,many,CASSGPGLAGASYEQYF
TRBV12-3/TRBV12-4,TRBJ2-7,.,CASGTGGRYEQYF
TRBV13,TRBJ2-2,many,CASSLKAGDTGELFF
TRBV30,TRBJ1-2,many,CAWSPGVVRYTF
TRBV4-1,TRBJ1-1,.,CASSQGDARGLTAEAFF
TRBV12-3/TRBV12-4,TRBJ2-7,many,CASSSDRDQQYF
TRBV18,TRBJ1-5,many,CASSPVRDSNQPQHF
TRBV20-1,TRBJ2-7,many,CSASAGAIYEQYF
TRBV6-1,TRBJ2-2,many,CASSGGKGTGELFF
TRBV15,TRBJ1-6,.,CATSRDRQGGSPLHF
TRBV19,TRBJ2-7,many,CASSFGDRRDNEQYF
TRBV6-5,TRBJ2-2,many,CASSYPGGRAGELFF
TRBV27,TRBJ2-7,many,CASSPLQGDFSYEQYF
TRBV6-5,TRBJ2-7,.,CASVLIVSGGEQYF
TRBV6-1,TRBJ2-3,.,CASSVIAGGPGSTDTQYF
TRBV7-3,TRBJ2-2,many,CASASRGDGELFF
TRBV7-2,TRBJ2-7,many,CASSLASGRGYEQYF
TRBV30,TRBJ1-5,many,CAWGTGAIGQPQHF
TRBV18,TRBJ2-5,many,CASSPVPDRVETQYF
TRBV2,TRBJ2-7,many,CASRQGAHEQYF
TRBV12-3/TRBV12-4,TRBJ1-2,many,CASSFLTGVNGYTF
TRBV15,TRBJ1-1,.,CATSSSGGRAFF
TRBV7-9,TRBJ2-7,.,CASSDSGQNYEQYF
TRBV28,TRBJ2-7,few,CASSIGQDYEQYF
TRBV30,TRBJ1-6,many,CAWSVGGRNSPLHF
TRBV4-1,TRBJ1-6,many,CASSPPPGQGNSPLHF
TRBV7-9,TRBJ1-3,many,CASSLGRKLGNTIYF
TRBV2,TRBJ2-5,many,CASSEGQGGRETQYF
TRBV11-2,TRBJ2-5,few,CASSSDPGGWETQYF